This T cell receptor (beta chain) was observed in a study of T cells in Graves' hyperthyroidism and ophthalmopathy. This clonotype was seen a few times. Its antigen is still unknown. Researchers took RNA transcripts and amplified the TCR beta CDR3 regions from them. In the first-round RT-PCR of the TCR CDR3, the HTBI primer set was used. MiXCR was run by TCRdb on the multiplex PCR reads, yielding one entry per CDR3 protein. Found here are a few hundred thousand distinct CDR3 sequences, 15% to 18% of them singletons; the top ten hold approximately 7.5%. The CDR3 consists of 14 residues. Trimming took off 6 bases at V and 4 bases at J, with 15 bases between the two ends. Germline-derived CDR1 and CDR2 are SEHNR and FQNEAQ (reference sequence). Overall study results and limits: Ophthalmopathy was separated from stable hyperthyroidism by a 13 V-J model. Expanded thyroid clonotypes (above 0.001) were mostly also found in blood.

Graves' hyperthyroidism without ophthalmopathy progression within 18 months was termed stable. Investigators excluded patients with uncontrolled infection, other autoimmune disease, pregnancy or lactation. V gene TRBV7-9 combines with J gene TRBJ1-2; D perhaps matches TRBD1 (5 bases). This sequence originates from a woman under 30 with Graves' hyperthyroidism. The sequenced sample was blood. CDR3 in amino acids: CASSTQGALYGYTF. The CDR3, as DNA: TGTGCCAGCAGTACGCAGGGTGCACTCTATGGCTACACCTTC.